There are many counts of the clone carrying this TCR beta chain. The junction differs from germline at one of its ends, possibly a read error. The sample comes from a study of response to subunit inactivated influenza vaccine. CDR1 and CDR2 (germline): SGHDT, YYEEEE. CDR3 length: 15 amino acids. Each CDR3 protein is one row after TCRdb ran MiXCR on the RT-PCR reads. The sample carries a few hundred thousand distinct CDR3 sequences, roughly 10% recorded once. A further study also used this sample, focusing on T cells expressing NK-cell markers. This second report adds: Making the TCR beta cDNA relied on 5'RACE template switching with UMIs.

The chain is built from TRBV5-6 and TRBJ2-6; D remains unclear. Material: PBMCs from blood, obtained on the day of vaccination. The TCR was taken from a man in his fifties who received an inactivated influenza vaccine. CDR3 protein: CASSLVGSGANVLTF. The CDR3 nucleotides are TGCGCCAGCAGCTTGGTTGGCTCTGGGGCCAACGTCCTGACTTTC.